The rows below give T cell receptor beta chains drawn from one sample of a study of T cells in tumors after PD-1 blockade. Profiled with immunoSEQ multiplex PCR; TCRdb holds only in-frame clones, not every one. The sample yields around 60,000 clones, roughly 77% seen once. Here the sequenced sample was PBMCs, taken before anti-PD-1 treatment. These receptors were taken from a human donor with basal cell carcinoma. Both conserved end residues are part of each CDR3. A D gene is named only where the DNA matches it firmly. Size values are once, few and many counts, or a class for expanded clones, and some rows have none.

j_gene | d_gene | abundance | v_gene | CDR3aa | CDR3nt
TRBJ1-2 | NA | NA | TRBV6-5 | CASRDVQGAYGYTF | TGTGCCAGCAGGGACGTACAGGGAGCCTATGGCTACACCTTC
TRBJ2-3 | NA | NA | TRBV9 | CASSERPASTSTDTQYF | TGTGCCAGCAGCGAAAGGCCCGCGTCAACTAGCACAGATACGCAGTATTTT
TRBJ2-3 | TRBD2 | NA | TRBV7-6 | CASRFSAGGTDTQYF | TGTGCCAGCCGTTTTTCGGCGGGGGGGACAGATACGCAGTATTTT
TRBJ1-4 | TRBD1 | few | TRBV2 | CASSRDRGEKLFF | TGTGCCAGCAGCCGGGACAGGGGTGAAAAACTGTTTTTT
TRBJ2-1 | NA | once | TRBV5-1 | CATTLAGASYNEQFF | TGCGCCACCACACTCGCCGGGGCCTCCTACAATGAGCAGTTCTTC
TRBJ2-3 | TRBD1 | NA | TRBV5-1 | CASSLLGGSTDTQYF | TGCGCCAGCAGCTTGTTAGGGGGCAGCACAGATACGCAGTATTTT
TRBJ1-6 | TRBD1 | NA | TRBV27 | CASSARDRGYNSPLHF | TGTGCCAGCAGTGCCCGGGACAGGGGCTATAATTCACCCCTCCACTTT
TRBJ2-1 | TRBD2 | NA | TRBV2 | CASSGHGGDEQFF | TGTGCCAGCAGTGGGCACGGGGGGGATGAGCAGTTCTTC
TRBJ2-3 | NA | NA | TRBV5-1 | CASSLEAGFTDTQYF | TGCGCCAGCAGCTTGGAGGCGGGGTTTACAGATACGCAGTATTTT
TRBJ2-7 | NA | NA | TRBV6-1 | CASSERTEYEQYF | TGTGCCAGCAGTGAACGAACTGAGTACGAGCAGTACTTC
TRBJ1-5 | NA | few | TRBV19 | CASSPRQTYSNQPQHF | TGTGCCAGTAGTCCCCGACAGACTTATAGCAATCAGCCCCAGCATTTT
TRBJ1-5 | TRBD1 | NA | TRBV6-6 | CASSYLDRGSGQPQHF | TGTGCCAGCAGTTACCTCGACAGGGGGTCGGGACAGCCCCAGCATTTT
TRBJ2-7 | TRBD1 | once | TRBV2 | CASSERGRTSYEQYF | TGTGCCAGCAGTGAAAGGGGGCGGACGTCCTACGAGCAGTACTTC
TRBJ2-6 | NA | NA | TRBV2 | CASSVVGSGANVLTF | TGTGCCAGCAGTGTAGTCGGTTCCGGGGCCAACGTCCTGACTTTC